This TCR beta chain was identified in a study of PD-L1 blockade in urothelial cancer. At the level of the study: Patients, treated from 2014 onward, received atezolizumab 1,200 mg intravenously every 3 weeks. Blood was evaluated 3 weeks (second dose) and 6 weeks after therapy began.

Trimming stripped 4 bases from V and 7 bases from J, with 17 bases between. Germline assignment: CDR1 SGHDT and CDR2 YYEEEE. The CDR3 is made up of 14 amino acids. As for time point: peripheral blood 6 weeks after treatment start. Peripheral blood mononuclear cells were collected from every patient before and during treatment, yielding between 1 and 8 samples per patient. TCRdb's table, derived via immunoSEQ multiplex PCR, lists solely in-frame clones and lacks some. The repertoire holds 35,000 to 45,000 clones, with 91% as singletons. The receptor was isolated from a man between 65 and 79 years old with urothelial cancer. V usage is TRBV5-6 and J usage is TRBJ1-1; D remains ambiguous. The sequences come from PBMCs, collected around atezolizumab (anti-PD-L1) treatment. The CDR3 DNA sequence: TGTGCCAGCAGCCCCGATGGGGTGGCGGGTGAAGCTTTCTTT. Amino acid sequence: CASSPDGVAGEAFF.